This T cell receptor (beta chain) was found in a study of Ad26.COV2.S vaccination and SARS-CoV-2 variants. Turning to the study itself: Enrolled in COV1001, the donor was in the Ad26.COV2.S trial arm, which received the vaccine. Study-wide results and caveats: Similar non-spike TCR breadth was seen in vaccine and placebo recipients. Reported findings describe substantial breadth in spike-specific CD8+ and CD4+ T cell responses following vaccination.

The data were produced by immunoSEQ multiplex PCR, yet TCRdb's version contains in-frame clones alone and is incomplete. The data show about 400,000 clones, around 93% seen once. Treatment defined: about 20 received Ad26.COV2.S at low or high dose, single or two shots; about 5 received placebo; per-sample allocation not given. On day 63 after the first injection, vaccine and placebo recipients gave samples. In the case of this clone: As yet, its antigen is unknown.

The CDR3 length is 16 residues. With 6 bases removed from V and 5 bases from J, the gap between germline ends came to 22 bases. Germline CDR1 MDHEN, CDR2 SYDVKM. The receptor's source is a person aged 18-65 years who received the Ad26.COV2.S COVID-19 vaccine or a placebo. The rearrangement links TRBV28 to TRBJ1-1, with D possibly TRBD1 on 5 matching bases. This sample comprised peripheral blood, obtained in a trial of Ad26.COV2.S vaccine versus placebo. CDR3 bases: TGTGCCAGCAGCACGAGAATTGGGACTTTGAGGACTGAAGCTTTCTTT. It is translated as CASSTRIGTLRTEAFF.